Following are 18 T cell receptor beta chains from one sample sequenced in a study of OX40 agonist ivuxolimab in advanced cancers. The library relied on the immunoSEQ multiplex PCR assay. Imported from immuneACCESS, the table was reduced by TCRdb to in-frame sequences with V and J called. These copies leave out some clones; in studies compared against another copy, an unresolved V gene accounts for under half, and the cause of the remainder is not known. The sample table records roughly 63,000 clones; roughly nine tenths of these occur just once. Approximately 13% of the sample goes to the ten largest clones. The sequencing used CD4+ or CD8+ T cells sorted from blood, collected in a trial of the OX40 agonist ivuxolimab. These receptors came from an adult with an advanced solid tumor such as melanoma, head and neck, liver or kidney cancer.

This chain uses TRBV7-9 with TRBJ1-1; perhaps TRBD1 as D (5 bases). The V end was cut by 8 bases, the J end by 0 bases, with 19 bases between. Germline loops: CDR1 SEHNR, CDR2 FQNEAQ (reference sequence). This CDR3 is 16 amino acids long. Here the CDR3 reads CASLSPTGPMNTEAFF. In DNA form, the CDR3 reads TGTGCCAGCCTCTCCCCCACAGGCCCCATGAACACTGAAGCTTTCTTT.

The chain couples TRBV7-8 to TRBJ2-7; D may match TRBD1 or TRBD2 (5 bases each). The CDR3 is 12 amino acids. The germline CDR1 and CDR2 sequences are SGHVS and FQNEAQ. V lost 4 bases and J 5 bases, leaving 9 bases between the germline ends. The CDR3 region is CASSSGTHEQYV. The CDR3 DNA is TGTGCCAGCAGCTCCGGGACCCACGAGCAGTACGTC.

V is TRBV19 and J is TRBJ2-1; D may match TRBD1 or TRBD2 (5 bases each). Trimming removed 6 bases at V and 7 bases at J, with 19 bases between. The CDR3 loop spans 15 amino acids. Germline-derived CDR1 and CDR2 are LNHDA and SQIVND (reference sequence). The CDR3 bases are TGTGCCAGTAGCCGCCGGGACCGAAGTATGAATGAGCAGTTCTTC. Translation: CASSRRDRSMNEQFF.

This clone was found once. The CDR3 reads CASSVGPASTDTQYF. The CDR3 DNA sequence: TGTGCCAGCAGCGTGGGCCCGGCTAGCACAGATACGCAGTATTTT. V usage is TRBV9 and J usage is TRBJ2-3; D unresolved. The germline V gene encodes CDR1 SGDLS and CDR2 YYNGEE. With 2 bases removed from V and 0 bases from J, the gap between germline ends came to 10 bases. The CDR3 is 15 amino acids.

The chain combines TRBV7-2 with TRBJ1-2; D gene unclear. CDR1 is SGHTA, CDR2 FQGNSA, per germline. This CDR3 has 15 amino acids. Trimming removed 3 bases at V and 8 bases at J, with 19 bases between. The CDR3 here is CASSFNGISIGGYTF. The CDR3 DNA reads as TGTGCCAGCAGCTTCAATGGGATCTCAATCGGGGGCTACACCTTC. The entire variable domain, with the rest obtained from reference TRBV7-2 and TRBJ1-2, is as follows: GAGVSQSPSNKVTEKGKDVELRCDPISGHTALYWYRQSLGQGLEFLIYFQGNSAPDKSGLPSDRFSAERTGGSVSTLTIQRTQQEDSAVYLCASSFNGISIGGYTFGSGTRLTVV.

This chain uses TRBV6-1 with TRBJ1-5, with no clear D. V was clipped by 4 bases and J by 8 bases, with 15 bases between them. The CDR3 spans 14 residues. The germline V gene encodes CDR1 MNHNS and CDR2 SASEGT. In DNA form, the CDR3 reads TGTGCCAGCAGTGGTTACGACACCCCAGAGCCCCAGCATTTT. Amino acids: CASSGYDTPEPQHF.

This rearrangement joins TRBV5-8 to TRBJ1-2, with a tentative D call TRBD1 (6 bases). Germline V gene lookup returns CDR1 SGHTS and CDR2 YDEGEE. The CDR3 runs to 15 residues. V lost 4 bases and J lost 4, with 17 bases in between. The CDR3 reads CASSRKGESRYGYTF. CDR3 DNA sequence: TGTGCCAGCAGCCGGAAGGGGGAGAGTCGCTATGGCTACACCTTC.

The V gene is TRBV6-5, the J gene TRBJ2-1, with TRBD1 matching over 7 bases. Germline V gene data show CDR1 as MNHEY and CDR2 as SVGAGI. Trimming took 0 bases from V and 8 from J; bases not matched to a gene: 10. This CDR3 comprises 16 residues. CDR3 nucleotides: TGTGCCAGCAGTTACTCGAACAGGGGTATAGGGCATGAGCAGTTCTTC. It encodes CASSYSNRGIGHEQFF.

This chain links TRBV11-2 with TRBJ2-3; 8 bases line up with TRBD2. Losses at the gene ends were 1 base for V and 1 base for J; bases not matched to a gene: 4. The CDR3 extends over 16 amino acids. Germline V CDR1 and CDR2: SGHAT, FQNNGV. CDR3 bases: TGTGCCAGCAGCTTAGCGGTTAGCGGGGGCACAGATACGCAGTATTTT. Protein product: CASSLAVSGGTDTQYF.

The chain couples TRBV10-3 to TRBJ1-1; 7 positions agree with TRBD1. V gave up 4 bases and J gave up 1 base; unmatched junction bases: 3. This CDR3 contains 14 residues. Germline assignment: CDR1 ENHRY and CDR2 SYGVKD. The CDR3 region has the DNA TGTGCCATCAGTGGACAGGGCGGGAACACTGAAGCTTTCTTT. It specifies CAISGQGGNTEAFF.

The rearrangement links TRBV14 to TRBJ1-1; no clear D gene. Trimming left V 0 bases short and J 1 base short, with 9 bases between. The CDR3 sequence is 15 residues long. Germline V gives CDR1 SGHDN, CDR2 FVKESK. The CDR3 loop reads CASSQDGSQNTEAFF. In nucleotides, the CDR3 is TGTGCCAGCAGCCAAGATGGATCTCAGAACACTGAAGCTTTCTTT.

The chain carries TRBV27 and TRBJ1-1; D gene unclear. This CDR3 comprises 13 residues. Germline CDR1 and CDR2: MNHEY and SMNVEV (reference sequence). V was trimmed by 0 bases and J by 8 bases, leaving 10 bases between them. This chain's CDR3 is CASSLSPALEAFF. The CDR3 DNA reads as TGTGCCAGCAGTTTATCTCCCGCACTCGAAGCTTTCTTT.

As to this clone: A read error may account for a junction end that differs from germline. The rearrangement uses TRBV5-6 and TRBJ1-5; D not resolved. From germline, CDR1 is SGHDT and CDR2 YYEEEE. The CDR3 has 14 amino acids. In DNA, the CDR3 is TGTGCCAGCAGTTTGGACGGTAGCAATCAGCCCCAGCATTTT. Protein product: CASSLDGSNQPQHF. The complete variable domain, with remaining parts taken from reference TRBV5-6 and TRBJ1-5, reads DAGVTQSPTHLIKTRGQQVTLRCSPKSGHDTVSWYQQALGQGPQFIFQYYEEEERQRGNFPDRFSGHQFPNYSSELNVNALLLGDSALYLCASSLDGSNQPQHFGDGTRLSIL.

V is TRBV14 and J is TRBJ2-1; a weak D match, TRBD1 (5 bases). The germline CDR1 and CDR2 sequences are SGHDN and FVKESK. This CDR3 is built from 13 residues. The germline V and J ends were trimmed by 3 bases and 8 bases, with 11 bases remaining between them. CDR3 residues: CASSQARGDEQFF. CDR3 bases: TGTGCCAGCAGCCAGGCTAGGGGCGATGAGCAGTTCTTC.

The chain employs TRBV27 and TRBJ2-1; perhaps TRBD1 as D (6 bases). The CDR3 contains 14 residues. Germline-derived CDR1 and CDR2 are MNHEY and SMNVEV (reference sequence). Trimming cost V 4 bases and J 8 bases, with 15 bases left between them. CDR3 DNA: TGTGCCAGCAGTTCATCAGGGGCGTACGATGAGCAGTTCTTC. Translated: CASSSSGAYDEQFF.

The chain is built from TRBV7-9 and TRBJ2-1; a weak D match, TRBD2 (7 bases). Between the trimmed V and J ends, which lost 8 bases and 4 bases, there was a span of 18 bases. Germline values: CDR1 SEHNR, CDR2 FQNEAQ (reference sequence). The CDR3 has 15 residues. Here the CDR3 reads CASGGGEAGYNEQFF. The CDR3 region has the DNA TGTGCCAGCGGAGGGGGGGAAGCGGGGTACAATGAGCAGTTCTTC.

V and J are TRBV7-3 and TRBJ2-1; possibly TRBD2 for D (6 bases). V was shortened by 3 bases and J by 4 bases, with 19 bases between the two germline ends. The CDR3 consists of 17 residues. Germline CDR1 reads SGHTA; CDR2 reads FQGTGA. CDR3 nucleotides: TGTGCCAGCAGCTTGGGGGGTCGGGCGGACCTGTACAATGAGCAGTTCTTC. Protein product: CASSLGGRADLYNEQFF. The complete variable domain, with remaining parts taken from reference TRBV7-3 and TRBJ2-1, reads GAGVSQTPSNKVTEKGKYVELRCDPISGHTALYWYRQSLGQGPEFLIYFQGTGAADDSGLPNDRFFAVRPEGSVSTLKIQRTERGDSAVYLCASSLGGRADLYNEQFFGPGTRLTVL.

This clone was seen only once. Here the CDR3 reads CASSHGNEQFF. As DNA, the CDR3 is TGTGCCAGCAGCCATGGCAATGAGCAGTTCTTC. The chain carries TRBV7-9 and TRBJ2-1; D gene ambiguous. V gave up 5 bases and J gave up 6 bases, with 5 bases separating them. CDR1 is SEHNR and CDR2 is FQNEAQ in the germline V gene (reference sequence). This CDR3 is built from 11 residues.